The rows below give T cell receptor beta chains drawn from one sample of a study of cytomegalovirus exposure and HLA in healthy donors. The data were produced by immunoSEQ multiplex PCR, yet TCRdb's version contains in-frame clones alone and is incomplete. The sample lists 150,000 to 200,000 clones, approximately 71% occurring once. Sequenced sample: PBMCs. The receptors were gathered from a woman under 30 in good health and CMV-seropositive. Each CDR3 is given with its conserved first and last residue. D genes are given only for firm matches.

d_call,v_call,j_call,cdr3_aa
NA,TRBV6-6,TRBJ2-3,CASRGGLSTDTQYF
NA,TRBV18,TRBJ1-2,CASSPDRANYGYTF
TRBD2,TRBV9,TRBJ2-1,CASRPTVGLDAYNEQFF
TRBD1,TRBV27,TRBJ1-2,CASSPGGAGYGYTF
TRBD1,TRBV14,TRBJ1-1,CASSQPTGINTEAFF
NA,TRBV27,TRBJ1-1,CASSLGQYTEAFF
NA,TRBV2,TRBJ2-7,CATGLQGIYEQYF
NA,TRBV30,TRBJ2-3,CAWSVARLATQYF
NA,TRBV5-6,TRBJ2-3,CASSLARPGDTQYF
NA,TRBV5-4,TRBJ1-1,CASSLDSMNTEAFF
NA,TRBV5-4,TRBJ2-3,CASSLERTRDTQYF
NA,TRBV7-3,TRBJ2-3,CASSFRFSTDTQYF
NA,TRBV2,TRBJ1-2,CASSERDYGYTF
TRBD2,TRBV7-9,TRBJ2-5,CASSSTGGQETQYF
NA,TRBV6-6,TRBJ1-6,CASNVGNSPLHF